In this sample, the clone carrying this TCR beta chain turned up a few times. What it binds is not known. This sample was taken from a study of post-analysis software for immune sequencing data. Whole-study context: The disease courses covered relapsing-remitting, secondary progressive and progressive-relapsing multiple sclerosis.

Included in the TCR beta cDNA libraries were unique molecular identifiers. Once about 0.9 to 11 million T cells were used, approximately 470,000 cDNA molecules resulted. One entry per CDR3 protein, called by TCRdb with MiXCR from the PCR reads. The sample has more than 500,000 distinct CDR3 sequences; roughly 34% are singletons. Overall study findings and caveats: Controls significantly exceeded multiple sclerosis patients in normalized Chao1 diversity. F measure showed strong co-clustering of same-batch samples.

Sequenced input: blood. The sequence was collected from a girl aged 2 to 17 with multiple sclerosis.

The CDR3 region is CSAPRSQETQYF. DNA of the CDR3: TGCAGTGCTCCCCGATCACAAGAGACCCAGTACTTC. V usage is TRBV20-1 and J usage is TRBJ2-5, with D unresolved. Trimming pared 5 bases from V and 2 bases from J, leaving 9 bases between. The CDR3 extends over 12 amino acids. Germline V gene data show CDR1 as DFQATT and CDR2 as SNEGSKA (reference sequence).